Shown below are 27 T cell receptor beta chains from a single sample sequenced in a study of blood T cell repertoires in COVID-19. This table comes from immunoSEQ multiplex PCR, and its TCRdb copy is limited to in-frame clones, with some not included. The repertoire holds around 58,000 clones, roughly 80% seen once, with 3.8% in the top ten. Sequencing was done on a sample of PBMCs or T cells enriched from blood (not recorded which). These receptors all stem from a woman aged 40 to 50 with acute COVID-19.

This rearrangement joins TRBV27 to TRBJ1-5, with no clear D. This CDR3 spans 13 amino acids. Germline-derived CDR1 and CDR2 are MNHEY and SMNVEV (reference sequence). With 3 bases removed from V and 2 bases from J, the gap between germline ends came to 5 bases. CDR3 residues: CASSFTGNQPQHF. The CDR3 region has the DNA TGTGCCAGCAGTTTTACGGGCAATCAGCCCCAGCATTTT.

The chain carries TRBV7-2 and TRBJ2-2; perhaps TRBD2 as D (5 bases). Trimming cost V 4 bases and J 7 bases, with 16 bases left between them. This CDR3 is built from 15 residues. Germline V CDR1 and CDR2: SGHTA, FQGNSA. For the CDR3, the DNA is TGTGCCAGCAGCTCCTTTGCCGGGGTTGGCGGGGAGCTGTTTTTT. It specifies CASSSFAGVGGELFF.

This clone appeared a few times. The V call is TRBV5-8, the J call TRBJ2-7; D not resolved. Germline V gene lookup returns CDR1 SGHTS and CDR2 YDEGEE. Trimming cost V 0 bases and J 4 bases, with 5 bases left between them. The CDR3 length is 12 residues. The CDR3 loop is CASSLGDYEQYF. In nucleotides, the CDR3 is TGTGCCAGCAGCTTGGGAGATTACGAGCAGTACTTC.

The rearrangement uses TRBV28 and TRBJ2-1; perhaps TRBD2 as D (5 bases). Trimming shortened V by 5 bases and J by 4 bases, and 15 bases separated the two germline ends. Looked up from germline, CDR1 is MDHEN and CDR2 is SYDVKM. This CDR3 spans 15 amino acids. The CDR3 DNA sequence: TGTGCCAGCAGTGGTAGCCGGGATGGGTACAATGAGCAGTTCTTC. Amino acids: CASSGSRDGYNEQFF. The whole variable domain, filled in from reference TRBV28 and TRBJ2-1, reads DVKVTQSSRYLVKRTGEKVFLECVQDMDHENMFWYRQDPGLGLRLIYFSYDVKMKEKGDIPEGYSVSREKKERFSLILESASTNQTSMYLCASSGSRDGYNEQFFGPGTRLTVL.

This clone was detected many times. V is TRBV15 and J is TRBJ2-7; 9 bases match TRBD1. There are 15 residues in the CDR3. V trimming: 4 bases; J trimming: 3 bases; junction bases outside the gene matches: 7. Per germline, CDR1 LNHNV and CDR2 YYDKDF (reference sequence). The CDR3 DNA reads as TGTGCCACCAGCATGGACAGGGGTTCTCGCTACGAGCAGTACTTC. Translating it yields CATSMDRGSRYEQYF. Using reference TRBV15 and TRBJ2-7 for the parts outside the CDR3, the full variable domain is DAMVIQNPRYQVTQFGKPVTLSCSQTLNHNVMYWYQQKSSQAPKLLFHYYDKDFNNEADTPDNFQSRRPNTSFCFLDIRSPGLGDTAMYLCATSMDRGSRYEQYFGPGTRLTVT.

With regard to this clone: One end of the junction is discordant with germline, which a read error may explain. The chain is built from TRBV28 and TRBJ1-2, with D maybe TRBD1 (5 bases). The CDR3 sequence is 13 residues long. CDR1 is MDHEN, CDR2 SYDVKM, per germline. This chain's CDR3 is CASSLQGYYGYTF. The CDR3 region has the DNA TGTGCCAGCAGTTTACAGGGTTACTACGGCTACACCTTC.

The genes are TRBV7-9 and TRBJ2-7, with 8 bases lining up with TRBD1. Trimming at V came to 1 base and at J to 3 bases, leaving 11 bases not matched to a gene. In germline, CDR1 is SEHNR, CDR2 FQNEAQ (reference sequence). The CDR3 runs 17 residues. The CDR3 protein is CASSLVGTGTLYYEQYF. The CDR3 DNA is TGTGCCAGCAGCTTAGTGGGGACAGGAACCCTCTACTACGAGCAGTACTTC.

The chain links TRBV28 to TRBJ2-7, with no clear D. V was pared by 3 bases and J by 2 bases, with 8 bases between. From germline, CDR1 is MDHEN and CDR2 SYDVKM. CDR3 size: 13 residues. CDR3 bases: TGTGCCAGCAGTTTTGGCAGAACCTACGAGCAGTACTTC. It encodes CASSFGRTYEQYF.

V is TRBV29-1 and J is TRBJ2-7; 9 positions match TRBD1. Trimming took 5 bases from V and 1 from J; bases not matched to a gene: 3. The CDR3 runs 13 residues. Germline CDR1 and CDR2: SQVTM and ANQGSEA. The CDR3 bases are TGCAGCGTTCGGGGGACAGGGTCCTACGAGCAGTACTTC. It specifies CSVRGTGSYEQYF.

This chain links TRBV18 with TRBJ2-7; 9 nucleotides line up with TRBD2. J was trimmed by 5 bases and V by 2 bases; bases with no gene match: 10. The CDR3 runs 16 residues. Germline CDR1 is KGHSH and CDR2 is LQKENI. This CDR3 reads CASSPIGGLALDEQYF. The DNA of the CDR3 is TGTGCCAGCTCACCAATTGGGGGACTAGCCCTTGACGAGCAGTACTTC. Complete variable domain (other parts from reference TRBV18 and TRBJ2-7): NAGVMQNPRHLVRRRGQEARLRCSPMKGHSHVYWYRQLPEEGLKFMVYLQKENIIDESGMPKERFSAEFPKEGPSILRIQQVVRGDSAAYFCASSPIGGLALDEQYFGPGTRLTVT.

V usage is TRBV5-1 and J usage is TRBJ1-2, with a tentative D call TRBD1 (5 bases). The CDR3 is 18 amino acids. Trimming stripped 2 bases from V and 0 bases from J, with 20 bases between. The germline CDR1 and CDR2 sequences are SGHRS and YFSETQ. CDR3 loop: CASSFDRSELQANYGYTF. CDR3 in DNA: TGCGCCAGCAGCTTTGACAGATCCGAACTGCAAGCTAACTATGGCTACACCTTC. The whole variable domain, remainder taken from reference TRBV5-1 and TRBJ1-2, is KAGVTQTPRYLIKTRGQQVTLSCSPISGHRSVSWYQQTPGQGLQFLFEYFSETQRNKGNFPGRFSGRQFSNSRSEMNVSTLELGDSALYLCASSFDRSELQANYGYTFGSGTRLTVV.

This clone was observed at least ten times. The CDR3: CASSLVRYFPGELFF. In DNA, the CDR3 is TGCGCCAGCAGCTTGGTTCGATACTTCCCGGGGGAGCTGTTTTTT. The chain uses TRBV5-1 and TRBJ2-2; no reliable D call. Per the germline V gene, CDR1 is SGHRS and CDR2 is YFSETQ. The length of the CDR3 is 15 residues. Trimming shortened V by 0 bases and J by 8 bases, and 14 bases separated the two germline ends.

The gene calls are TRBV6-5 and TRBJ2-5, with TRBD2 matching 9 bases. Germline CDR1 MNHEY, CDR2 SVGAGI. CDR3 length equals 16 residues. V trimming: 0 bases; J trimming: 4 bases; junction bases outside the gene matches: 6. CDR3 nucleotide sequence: TGTGCCAGCAGTTACTCGGCGGGGGGGGCCGGAGAGACCCAGTACTTC. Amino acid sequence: CASSYSAGGAGETQYF.

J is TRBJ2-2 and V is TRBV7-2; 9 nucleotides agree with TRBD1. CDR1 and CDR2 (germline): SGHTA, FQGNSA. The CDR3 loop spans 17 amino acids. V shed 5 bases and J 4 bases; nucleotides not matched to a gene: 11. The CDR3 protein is CASSPGRGQGFTGELFF. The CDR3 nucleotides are TGTGCCAGCAGCCCTGGGAGAGGACAGGGGTTCACCGGGGAGCTGTTTTTT.

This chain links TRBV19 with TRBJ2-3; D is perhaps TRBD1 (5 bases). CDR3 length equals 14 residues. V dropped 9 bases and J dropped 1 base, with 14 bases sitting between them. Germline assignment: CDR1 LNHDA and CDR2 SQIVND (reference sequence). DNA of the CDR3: TGTGCCAGCAAGCAGGGAATCGGCACAGATACGCAGTATTTT. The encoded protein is CASKQGIGTDTQYF.

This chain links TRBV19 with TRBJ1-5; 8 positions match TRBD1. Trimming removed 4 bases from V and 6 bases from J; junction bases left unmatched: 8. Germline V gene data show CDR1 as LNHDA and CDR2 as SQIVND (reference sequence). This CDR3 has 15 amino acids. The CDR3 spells CASSKTGVGGQPQHF. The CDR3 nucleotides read TGTGCCAGTAGTAAGACAGGGGTAGGGGGTCAGCCCCAGCATTTT.

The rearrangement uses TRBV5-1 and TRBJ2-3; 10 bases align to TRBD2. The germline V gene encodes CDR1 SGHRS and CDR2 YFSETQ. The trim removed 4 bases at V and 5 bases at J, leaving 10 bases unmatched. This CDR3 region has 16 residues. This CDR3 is CASSVQSGGARDTQYF. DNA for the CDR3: TGCGCCAGCAGCGTGCAGAGCGGGGGGGCCCGAGATACGCAGTATTTT.

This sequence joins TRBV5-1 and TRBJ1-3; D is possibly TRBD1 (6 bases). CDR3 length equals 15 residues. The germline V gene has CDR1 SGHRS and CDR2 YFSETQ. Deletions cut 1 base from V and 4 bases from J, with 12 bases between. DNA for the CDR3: TGCGCCAGCAGCTTGTACAGGGTGGAAGGAAACACCATATATTTT. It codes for CASSLYRVEGNTIYF. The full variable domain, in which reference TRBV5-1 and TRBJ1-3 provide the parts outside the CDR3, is KAGVTQTPRYLIKTRGQQVTLSCSPISGHRSVSWYQQTPGQGLQFLFEYFSETQRNKGNFPGRFSGRQFSNSRSEMNVSTLELGDSALYLCASSLYRVEGNTIYFGEGSWLTVV.

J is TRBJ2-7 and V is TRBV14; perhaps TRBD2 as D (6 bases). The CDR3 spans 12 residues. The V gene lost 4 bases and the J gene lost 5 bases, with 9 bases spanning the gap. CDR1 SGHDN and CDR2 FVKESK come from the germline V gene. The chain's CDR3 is CASSLTRNEQYF. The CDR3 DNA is TGTGCCAGCAGCCTGACTAGGAACGAGCAGTACTTC.

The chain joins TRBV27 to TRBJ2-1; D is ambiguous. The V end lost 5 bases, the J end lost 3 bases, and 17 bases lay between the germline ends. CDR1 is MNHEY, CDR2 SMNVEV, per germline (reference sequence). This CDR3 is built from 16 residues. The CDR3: CASSPHRLTGYNEQFF. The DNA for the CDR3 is TGTGCCAGCAGTCCCCATCGACTTACGGGCTACAATGAGCAGTTCTTC.

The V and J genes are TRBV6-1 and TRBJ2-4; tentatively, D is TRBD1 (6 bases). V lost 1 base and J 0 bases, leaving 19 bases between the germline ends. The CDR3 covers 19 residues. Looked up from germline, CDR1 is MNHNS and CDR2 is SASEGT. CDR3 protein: CASSEVASRTALAKNIQYF. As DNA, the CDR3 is TGTGCCAGCAGTGAAGTGGCATCCAGGACAGCTCTAGCCAAAAACATTCAGTACTTC.

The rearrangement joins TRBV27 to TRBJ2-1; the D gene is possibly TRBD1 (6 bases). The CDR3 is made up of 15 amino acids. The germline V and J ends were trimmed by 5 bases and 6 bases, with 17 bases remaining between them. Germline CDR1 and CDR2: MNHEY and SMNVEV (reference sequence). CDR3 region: CASSPDIAGANEQFF. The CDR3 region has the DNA TGTGCCAGCAGTCCAGATATAGCAGGGGCCAATGAGCAGTTCTTC.

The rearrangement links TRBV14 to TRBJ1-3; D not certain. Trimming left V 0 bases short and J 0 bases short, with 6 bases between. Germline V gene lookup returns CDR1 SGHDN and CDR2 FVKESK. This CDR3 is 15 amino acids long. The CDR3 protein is CASSQEARSGNTIYF. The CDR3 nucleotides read TGTGCCAGCAGCCAAGAGGCCCGCTCTGGAAACACCATATATTTT.

CDR3 sequence: CASSLAGTRASNTGELFF. The CDR3 nucleotides read TGTGCCAGCAGTTTAGCCGGGACTAGGGCATCGAACACCGGGGAGCTGTTTTTT. J is TRBJ2-2 and V is TRBV27; 8 bases map to TRBD2. Trimming at V came to 2 bases and at J to 0 bases, leaving 8 bases not matched to a gene. The length of the CDR3 is 18 residues. Germline V gives CDR1 MNHEY, CDR2 SMNVEV (reference sequence).

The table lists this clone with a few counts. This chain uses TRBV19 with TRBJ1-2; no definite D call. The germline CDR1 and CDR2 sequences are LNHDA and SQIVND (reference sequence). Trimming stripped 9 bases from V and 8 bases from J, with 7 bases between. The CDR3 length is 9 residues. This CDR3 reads CASERGYTF. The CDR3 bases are TGTGCCAGCGAGAGGGGCTACACCTTC.

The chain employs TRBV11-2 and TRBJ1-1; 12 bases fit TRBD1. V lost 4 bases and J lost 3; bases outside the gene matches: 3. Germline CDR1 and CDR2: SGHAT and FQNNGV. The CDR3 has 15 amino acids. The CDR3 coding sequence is TGTGCCAGCAGCTCGGGACAGGGGGCGGACACTGAAGCTTTCTTT. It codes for CASSSGQGADTEAFF.

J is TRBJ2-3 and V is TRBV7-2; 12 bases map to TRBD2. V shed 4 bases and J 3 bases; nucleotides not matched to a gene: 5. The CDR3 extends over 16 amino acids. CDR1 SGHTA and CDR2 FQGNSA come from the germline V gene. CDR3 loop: CASSYRLAGETDTQYF. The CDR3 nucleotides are TGTGCCAGCAGCTATCGACTAGCGGGGGAAACAGATACGCAGTATTTT. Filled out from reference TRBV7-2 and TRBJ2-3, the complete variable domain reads GAGVSQSPSNKVTEKGKDVELRCDPISGHTALYWYRQSLGQGLEFLIYFQGNSAPDKSGLPSDRFSAERTGGSVSTLTIQRTQQEDSAVYLCASSYRLAGETDTQYFGPGTRLTVL.